The following is a TCR beta chain sequence with its context. Its cognate antigen is unknown. The length of the CDR3 is 15 residues. The ends lost 1 base at V and 1 base at J; junction bases unmatched: 2. Germline loops: CDR1 LGHNA, CDR2 YSLEER. The record originates from a study of cytomegalovirus exposure and HLA in healthy donors. At the level of the study: Around 180 million T cells yielded around 120 million unique TCR beta sequences in earlier analysis. Study conclusions and caveats: It was taken for granted in presence/absence analyses that sequencing depth across donors was roughly uniform.

Amplification used 60 Vbeta primers and 13 Jbeta primers. Measured with immunoSEQ multiplex PCR; TCRdb has only the in-frame clones, and not every one. This repertoire shows 150,000 to 200,000 clones, nearly 80% found once; its top ten account for around 6.1%. Input material: PBMCs. The rearrangement links TRBV4-3 to TRBJ1-2, with 8 bases aligning to TRBD1. This TCR was recovered from a young woman in good health and CMV-seropositive. CDR3 sequence (DNA): TGCGCCAGCAGCCAAGGAGGACAGGGTAACTATGGCTACACCTTC. It yields the protein CASSQGGQGNYGYTF.